This passage covers 13 T cell receptor beta chains from one sample sequenced in a study of cytomegalovirus exposure and HLA in healthy donors. PCR involved 60 Vbeta and 13 Jbeta primers. Assay: immunoSEQ multiplex PCR; the TCRdb copy retains only in-frame clones and omits some. The data contain 55,000 to 85,000 clones, roughly 69% of them singletons. Sequenced sample: PBMCs. Receptor source: a woman aged 45-60 years in good health and CMV-seronegative.

This clone was recorded a few times. The genes are TRBV18 and TRBJ2-1, with 14 nucleotides matching TRBD2. This CDR3 region has 17 residues. The V gene's germline CDR1 is KGHSH and CDR2 LQKENI. The J segment lost 0 bases and the V segment lost 4 bases, leaving 2 bases of the junction unmatched. The CDR3 DNA sequence: TGTGCCAGCTCACGAGGGACTAGCGGGAGCTCCTACAATGAGCAGTTCTTC. Translation gives CASSRGTSGSSYNEQFF. Looking up the rest from reference TRBV18 and TRBJ2-1 gives the full variable domain: NAGVMQNPRHLVRRRGQEARLRCSPMKGHSHVYWYRQLPEEGLKFMVYLQKENIIDESGMPKERFSAEFPKEGPSILRIQQVVRGDSAAYFCASSRGTSGSSYNEQFFGPGTRLTVL.

Only a few counts were recorded for this clone. The chain recombines TRBV6-5 with TRBJ2-4; D might be TRBD1 (5 bases). The CDR3 length is 12 residues. Germline CDR1 is MNHEY and CDR2 is SVGAGI. Between the trimmed V and J ends, which lost 6 bases and 6 bases, there was a span of 9 bases. CDR3 DNA sequence: TGTGCCAGCAGAAACGACAGAAACATTCAGTACTTC. Its protein product is CASRNDRNIQYF.

The J gene is TRBJ2-1, the V gene TRBV28, with a possible D match to TRBD2 (7 bases). Germline values: CDR1 MDHEN, CDR2 SYDVKM. Trimming stripped 2 bases from V and 8 bases from J, with 19 bases between. The CDR3 length is 16 residues. The CDR3 DNA follows: TGTGCCAGCAGTTTAGGGGGGGCGGGAGTAACGGATGAGCAGTTCTTC. Translation: CASSLGGAGVTDEQFF.

The V call is TRBV7-2, the J call TRBJ1-1; TRBD1 might be the D (6 bases). The CDR3 contains 14 residues. The V and J ends lost 5 bases and 1 base respectively, with 11 bases between them. Germline V gene lookup returns CDR1 SGHTA and CDR2 FQGNSA. CDR3 loop: CASSASRGNTEAFF. CDR3 sequence (DNA): TGTGCCAGCAGCGCCTCCAGGGGGAACACTGAAGCTTTCTTT.

The CDR3: CASSSRVMNTEAFF. The DNA for the CDR3 is TGTGCCAGCAGTTCCAGGGTCATGAACACTGAAGCTTTCTTT. This chain links TRBV27 with TRBJ1-1; D is perhaps TRBD1 (5 bases). CDR3 length: 14 amino acids. Germline CDR1 is MNHEY and CDR2 is SMNVEV (reference sequence). Deletions cut 4 bases from V and 0 bases from J, with 9 bases between.

A few counts support this clone. The chain employs TRBV9 and TRBJ2-7; TRBD2 matches at 7 bases. In germline, CDR1 is SGDLS, CDR2 YYNGEE. The CDR3 loop spans 16 amino acids. J gave up 0 bases and V 0 bases, and 6 bases lay outside the gene matches. The CDR3 spells CASSVGMAGASYEQYF. CDR3 nucleotide sequence: TGTGCCAGCAGCGTAGGGATGGCGGGAGCCTCCTACGAGCAGTACTTC.

Only a few counts were recorded for this clone. J is TRBJ1-5 and V is TRBV27; D gene unclear. The CDR3 has 15 amino acids. CDR1 and CDR2 from the germline V gene are MNHEY and SMNVEV (reference sequence). Trimming left V 3 bases short and J 4 bases short, with 13 bases between. The CDR3 loop reads CASSLSVGSNQPQHF. CDR3 sequence (DNA): TGTGCCAGCAGTTTGTCGGTGGGGAGTAATCAGCCCCAGCATTTT.

The rearrangement joins TRBV28 to TRBJ1-5, with D perhaps TRBD1 (6 bases). Germline V lookup: CDR1 MDHEN, CDR2 SYDVKM. Between the trimmed V and J ends, which lost 11 bases and 4 bases, there was a span of 18 bases. The CDR3 covers 14 residues. The CDR3 nucleotides read TGTGCCGGGGGAACAGGGAACTTAAATCAGCCCCAGCATTTT. Residues: CAGGTGNLNQPQHF.

The chain joins TRBV10-3 to TRBJ1-5, with D perhaps matching TRBD1 (5 bases). The CDR3 totals 15 residues. Germline CDR1 ENHRY, CDR2 SYGVKD. V was cut by 3 bases and J by 0 bases, with 9 bases left in between. CDR3 loop: CAISEQVYSNQPQHF. The CDR3 DNA is TGTGCCATCAGTGAACAGGTTTATAGCAATCAGCCCCAGCATTTT.

This chain joins TRBV15 and TRBJ1-1; no clear D. The germline gives CDR1 LNHNV, CDR2 YYDKDF (reference sequence). This CDR3 has 14 amino acids. V lost 0 bases and J 11 bases, leaving 16 bases between the germline ends. This CDR3 reads CATSRDRGQGSAFF. The CDR3 coding sequence is TGTGCCACCAGCAGAGATCGGGGTCAAGGGAGCGCTTTCTTT.

The rearrangement joins TRBV5-1 to TRBJ1-6; D gene ambiguous. Trimming left V 0 bases short and J 15 bases short, with 16 bases between. The CDR3 spans 14 residues. Per the germline V gene, CDR1 is SGHRS and CDR2 is YFSETQ. The CDR3 is CASSLGHGEGLLHF. In DNA form, the CDR3 reads TGCGCCAGCAGCTTGGGACACGGAGAGGGTCTCCTCCACTTT. Filled out from reference TRBV5-1 and TRBJ1-6, the complete variable domain reads KAGVTQTPRYLIKTRGQQVTLSCSPISGHRSVSWYQQTPGQGLQFLFEYFSETQRNKGNFPGRFSGRQFSNSRSEMNVSTLELGDSALYLCASSLGHGEGLLHFGNGTRLTVT.

The chain couples TRBV12-2 to TRBJ1-1; whether TRBD1, the table's D call, matches the DNA was not checked. TRBV12-2 constitutes a pseudogene. The CDR3 has 14 residues. CDR3 coding DNA: TGTGCAAGTCGCTCACAGGGCTGGGACACTGAAGCTTTCTTT. Translation: CASRSQGWDTEAFF.

This clone was found a few times. This sequence joins TRBV5-1 and TRBJ1-1; tentative D call: TRBD1 (5 bases). CDR1 and CDR2 from the germline V gene are SGHRS and YFSETQ. Between the trimmed V and J ends, which lost 0 bases and 0 bases, there was a span of 6 bases. The CDR3 totals 14 residues. CDR3 bases: TGCGCCAGCAGCTTGGACAGGCTGAACACTGAAGCTTTCTTT. This gives the protein CASSLDRLNTEAFF.